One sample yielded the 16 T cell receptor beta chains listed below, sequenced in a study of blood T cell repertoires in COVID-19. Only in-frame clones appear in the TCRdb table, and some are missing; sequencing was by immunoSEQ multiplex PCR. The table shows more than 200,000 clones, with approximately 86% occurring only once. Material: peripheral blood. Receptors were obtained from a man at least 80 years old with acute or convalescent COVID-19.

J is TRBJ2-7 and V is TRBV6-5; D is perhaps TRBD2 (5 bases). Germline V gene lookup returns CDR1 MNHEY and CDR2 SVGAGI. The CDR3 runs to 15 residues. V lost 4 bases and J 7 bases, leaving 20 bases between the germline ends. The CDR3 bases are TGTGCCAGCAGTTCCGAGGGCCATAGTCTCGGGGAGCAGTACTTC. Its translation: CASSSEGHSLGEQYF.

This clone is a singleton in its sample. The CDR3 DNA reads TGTGCCAGCTCACCAAACAGGGGGGAGAACGAGCAGTACTTC. This sequence encodes CASSPNRGENEQYF. The chain couples TRBV18 to TRBJ2-7; 8 positions agree with TRBD1. Germline CDR1 and CDR2: KGHSH and LQKENI. V lost 2 bases, J lost 5 bases, and 5 bases stayed unmatched. This CDR3 contains 14 residues.

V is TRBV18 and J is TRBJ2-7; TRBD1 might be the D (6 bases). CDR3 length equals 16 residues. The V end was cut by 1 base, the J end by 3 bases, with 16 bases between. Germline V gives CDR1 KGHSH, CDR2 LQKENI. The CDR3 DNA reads TGTGCCAGCTCACCACTGTCTCTTCAGGGGAGCTACGAGCAGTACTTC. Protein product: CASSPLSLQGSYEQYF.

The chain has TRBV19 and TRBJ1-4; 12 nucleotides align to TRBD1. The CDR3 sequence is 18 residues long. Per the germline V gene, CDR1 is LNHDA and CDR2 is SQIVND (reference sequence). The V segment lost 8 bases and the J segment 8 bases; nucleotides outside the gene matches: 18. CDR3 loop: CASDGRPGQGALREKLFF. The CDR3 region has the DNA TGTGCCAGTGACGGTCGCCCGGGACAGGGGGCGTTGAGGGAAAAACTGTTTTTT.

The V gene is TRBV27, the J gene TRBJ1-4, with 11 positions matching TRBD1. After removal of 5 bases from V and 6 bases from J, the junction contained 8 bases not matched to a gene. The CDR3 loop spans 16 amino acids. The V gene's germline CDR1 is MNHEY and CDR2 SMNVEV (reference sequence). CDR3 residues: CASSTPGQGGDEKLFF. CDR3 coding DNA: TGTGCCAGCAGTACTCCGGGACAGGGGGGGGATGAAAAACTGTTTTTT.

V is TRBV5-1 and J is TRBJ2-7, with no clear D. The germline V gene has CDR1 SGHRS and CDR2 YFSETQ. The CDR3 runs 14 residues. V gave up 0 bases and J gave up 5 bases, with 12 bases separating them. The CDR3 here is CASSLGHSRHEQYF. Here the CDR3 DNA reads TGCGCCAGCAGCTTGGGGCACTCGAGGCACGAGCAGTACTTC.

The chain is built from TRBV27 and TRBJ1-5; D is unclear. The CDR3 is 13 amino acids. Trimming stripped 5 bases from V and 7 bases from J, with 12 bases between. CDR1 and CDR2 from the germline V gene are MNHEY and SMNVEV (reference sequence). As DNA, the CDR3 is TGTGCCAGCAGTCCCTCTGTGGCCCAGCCCCAGCATTTT. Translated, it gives CASSPSVAQPQHF.

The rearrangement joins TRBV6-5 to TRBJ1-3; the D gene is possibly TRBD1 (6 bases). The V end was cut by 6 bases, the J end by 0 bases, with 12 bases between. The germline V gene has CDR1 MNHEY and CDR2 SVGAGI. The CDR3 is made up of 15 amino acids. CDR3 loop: CASSTGRSSGNTIYF. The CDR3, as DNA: TGTGCCAGCAGCACAGGGCGGAGCTCTGGAAACACCATATATTTT.

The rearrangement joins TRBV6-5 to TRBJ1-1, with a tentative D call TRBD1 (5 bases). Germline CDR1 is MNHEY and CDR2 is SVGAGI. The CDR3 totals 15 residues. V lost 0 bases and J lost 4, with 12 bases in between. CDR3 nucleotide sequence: TGTGCCAGCAGTTACTCGGGGGGAGTAAGCACTGAAGCTTTCTTT. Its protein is CASSYSGGVSTEAFF.

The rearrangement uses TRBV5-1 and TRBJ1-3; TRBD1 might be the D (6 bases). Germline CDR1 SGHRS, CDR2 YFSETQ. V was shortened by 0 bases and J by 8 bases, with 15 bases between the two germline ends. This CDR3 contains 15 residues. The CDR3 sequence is CASSLDRVGMDTIYF. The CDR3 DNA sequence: TGCGCCAGCAGCTTGGACAGGGTAGGGATGGACACCATATATTTT.

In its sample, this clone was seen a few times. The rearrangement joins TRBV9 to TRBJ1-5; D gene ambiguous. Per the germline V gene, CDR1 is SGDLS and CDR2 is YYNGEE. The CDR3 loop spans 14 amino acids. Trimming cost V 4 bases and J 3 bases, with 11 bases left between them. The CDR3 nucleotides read TGTGCCAGCAGCTTCGGGGTGGACAATCAGCCCCAGCATTTT. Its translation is CASSFGVDNQPQHF.

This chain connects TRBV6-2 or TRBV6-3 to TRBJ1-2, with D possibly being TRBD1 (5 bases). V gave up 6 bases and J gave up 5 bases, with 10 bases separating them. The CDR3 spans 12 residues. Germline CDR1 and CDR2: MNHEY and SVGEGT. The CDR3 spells CASSPGTYGYTF. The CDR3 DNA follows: TGTGCCAGCAGCCCCGGGACTTATGGCTACACCTTC.

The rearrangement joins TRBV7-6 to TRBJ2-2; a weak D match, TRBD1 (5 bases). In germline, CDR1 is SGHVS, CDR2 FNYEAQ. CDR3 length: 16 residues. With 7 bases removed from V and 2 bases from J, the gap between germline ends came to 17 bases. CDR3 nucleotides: TGTGCCAGCACCCAATACAGGAACATTAACACCGGGGAGCTGTTTTTT. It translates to CASTQYRNINTGELFF.

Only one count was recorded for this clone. The CDR3 sequence is CASSPITGGWGYTF. The CDR3 DNA reads as TGTGCCAGCTCACCAATAACAGGGGGCTGGGGCTACACCTTC. The chain has TRBV18 and TRBJ1-2, with 9 bases aligning to TRBD1. There are 14 residues in the CDR3. V trimming: 2 bases; J trimming: 8 bases; junction bases outside the gene matches: 6. Germline CDR1 KGHSH, CDR2 LQKENI.

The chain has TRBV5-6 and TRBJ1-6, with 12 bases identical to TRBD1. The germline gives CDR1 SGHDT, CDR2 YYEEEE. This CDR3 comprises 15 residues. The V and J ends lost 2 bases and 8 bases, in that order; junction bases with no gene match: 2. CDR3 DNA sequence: TGTGCCAGCAGCTTCGGGACAGGGGGCCATTCACCCCTCCACTTT. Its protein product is CASSFGTGGHSPLHF.

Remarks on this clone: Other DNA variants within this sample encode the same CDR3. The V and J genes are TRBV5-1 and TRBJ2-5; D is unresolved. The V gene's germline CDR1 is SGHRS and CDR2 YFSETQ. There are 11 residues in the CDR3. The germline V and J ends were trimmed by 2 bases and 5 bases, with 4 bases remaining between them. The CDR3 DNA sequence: TGCGCCAGCAGCTTTGGCGAGACCCAGTACTTC. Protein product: CASSFGETQYF.